This T cell receptor (beta chain) was sequenced in a study of blood T cell repertoires in COVID-19. The overall study: Material from acute and convalescent COVID-19 was sourced from the United States, Italy and Spain.

There are 15 residues in the CDR3. Germline V gene lookup returns CDR1 SGDLS and CDR2 YYNGEE. The ends were cut back, 2 bases at V and 6 bases at J, with 15 bases in the middle. Recovery among Cohort 3 donors was established by two negative PCRs, clearance, or symptom resolution. The repertoire was sequenced with immunoSEQ multiplex PCR; TCRdb's copy has only in-frame clones and lacks some. The sample holds approximately 300,000 clones, about nine tenths seen once. The rearrangement uses TRBV9 and TRBJ2-1; D perhaps matches TRBD2 (6 bases). The sample consisted of PBMCs or T cells enriched from blood (not recorded which). This clonotype originated in a young man who had recovered from COVID-19. The CDR3: CASSVGGALVNEQFF. CDR3 coding DNA: TGTGCCAGCAGCGTCGGCGGGGCACTCGTCAATGAGCAGTTCTTC.